Reported below is one T cell receptor (beta chain). The data were taken from a study of blood T cell repertoires in COVID-19. Trimming stripped 2 bases from V and 3 bases from J, with 18 bases between. The CDR3 contains 16 residues. Germline loops: CDR1 SGHRS, CDR2 YFSETQ. Cohort assignment relied on participant-reported clinical history. Sequencing used immunoSEQ multiplex PCR; TCRdb keeps in-frame clones, though not all of them. This sample carries under 350,000 clones, about 89% of them seen once, and the ten largest clones take 1.5% to 2%. This TCR was sampled from a woman aged 40-49 years who had recovered from COVID-19. The chain carries TRBV5-1 and TRBJ2-7, with D possibly matching TRBD1 (6 bases). The sequenced sample was PBMCs or T cells enriched from blood (not recorded which). This CDR3 is CASSLPSDRANYEQYF. Written as DNA, the CDR3 is TGCGCCAGCAGCTTACCCTCGGACAGAGCAAACTACGAGCAGTACTTC.